These T cell receptor beta chains were read from a single sample in a study of identical twins. TCRdb fed the 5' RACE reads into MiXCR, producing one record per CDR3 protein. Of around 960,000 distinct CDR3 sequences in the sample, around an eighth were seen once. The data also belong to a second study, concerning yellow fever vaccine responses in identical twins.

Sequenced material: PBMCs. The receptor source for this set is a woman between 18 and 29 years old in good health. The CDR3 runs from the conserved cysteine through the conserved F or W. The D gene is left open where the match is weak. Some rows have no size entry. The others give once, few or many, or a class for an expanded clone.

j_gene: TRBJ2-7
d_gene: TRBD2
abundance: few
v_gene: TRBV6-2/TRBV6-3
CDR3aa: CASKESGRSEQYF
CDR3nt: TGTGCCAGCAAAGAGAGCGGGAGGAGCGAGCAGTACTTC

j_gene: TRBJ1-6
d_gene: -
abundance: -
v_gene: TRBV4-1
CDR3aa: CASSPIGVNSPLHF
CDR3nt: TGCGCCAGCAGCCCCATTGGGGTTAATTCACCCCTCCACTTT

j_gene: TRBJ2-7
d_gene: TRBD2
abundance: many
v_gene: TRBV7-9
CDR3aa: CASSKVLAGAPYEQYF
CDR3nt: TGTGCCAGCAGCAAGGTCCTAGCGGGAGCCCCCTACGAGCAGTACTTC

j_gene: TRBJ2-1
d_gene: -
abundance: many
v_gene: TRBV12-3/TRBV12-4
CDR3aa: CASRETLDEQFF
CDR3nt: TGTGCCAGCAGGGAAACGTTAGATGAGCAGTTCTTC

j_gene: TRBJ2-3
d_gene: -
abundance: -
v_gene: TRBV3-1
CDR3aa: CASSRGFGATDTQYF
CDR3nt: TGTGCCAGCAGCCGCGGGTTTGGAGCCACAGATACGCAGTATTTT

j_gene: TRBJ2-1
d_gene: -
abundance: -
v_gene: TRBV20-1
CDR3aa: CSASRDSRNYEQFF
CDR3nt: TGCAGTGCTTCCCGGGATTCCCGCAACTATGAGCAGTTCTTC

j_gene: TRBJ2-7
d_gene: -
abundance: few
v_gene: TRBV12-3/TRBV12-4
CDR3aa: CASSLRTTGRAYEQYF
CDR3nt: TGTGCCAGCAGTTTGCGGACAACAGGGCGGGCCTACGAGCAGTACTTC

j_gene: TRBJ2-5
d_gene: -
abundance: few
v_gene: TRBV5-1
CDR3aa: CASSFGEGQETQYF
CDR3nt: TGCGCCAGCAGCTTCGGAGAGGGTCAAGAGACCCAGTACTTC

j_gene: TRBJ2-6
d_gene: -
abundance: few
v_gene: TRBV6-2/TRBV6-3
CDR3aa: CASSRDGGANVLTF
CDR3nt: TGTGCCAGCAGTAGGGATGGTGGGGCCAACGTCCTGACTTTC

j_gene: TRBJ2-1
d_gene: TRBD2
abundance: -
v_gene: TRBV9
CDR3aa: CASGASVAGGKAGYNEQFF
CDR3nt: TGTGCCAGCGGGGCTTCGGTAGCGGGAGGAAAGGCTGGTTACAATGAGCAGTTCTTC

j_gene: TRBJ2-2
d_gene: TRBD2
abundance: -
v_gene: TRBV2
CDR3aa: CASEPQRGSNTGELFF
CDR3nt: TGTGCCAGCGAGCCCCAGCGGGGATCGAACACCGGGGAGCTGTTTTTT

j_gene: TRBJ1-2
d_gene: -
abundance: many
v_gene: TRBV5-6
CDR3aa: CASSLTDNYGYTF
CDR3nt: TGTGCCAGCAGCCTGACCGATAACTATGGCTACACCTTC

j_gene: TRBJ2-7
d_gene: TRBD1
abundance: few
v_gene: TRBV27
CDR3aa: CASSLSGTGKLYEQYF
CDR3nt: TGTGCCAGCAGTTTATCAGGGACAGGTAAACTCTACGAGCAGTACTTC

j_gene: TRBJ2-7
d_gene: -
abundance: few
v_gene: TRBV6-1
CDR3aa: CASSEIYGEEQYF
CDR3nt: TGTGCCAGCAGTGAAATTTACGGGGAAGAGCAGTACTTC

j_gene: TRBJ1-3
d_gene: TRBD1
abundance: many
v_gene: TRBV12-3/TRBV12-4
CDR3aa: CASSPLTGGPGNTIYF
CDR3nt: TGTGCCAGCAGTCCCCTGACAGGGGGTCCTGGAAACACCATATATTTT

j_gene: TRBJ2-1
d_gene: TRBD2
abundance: -
v_gene: TRBV20-1
CDR3aa: CCARPTSLLYNEQFF
CDR3nt: TGCTGTGCTAGACCGACTAGCCTTTTATACAATGAGCAGTTCTTC

j_gene: TRBJ2-7
d_gene: -
abundance: few
v_gene: TRBV27
CDR3aa: CASSLLAPSLNEQYF
CDR3nt: TGTGCCAGCAGTTTATTAGCACCCTCATTAAACGAGCAGTACTTC

j_gene: TRBJ1-3
d_gene: TRBD1
abundance: -
v_gene: TRBV12-3/TRBV12-4
CDR3aa: CASSDRGRKTGNTIYF
CDR3nt: TGTGCCAGCAGTGACAGGGGGCGGAAGACAGGAAACACCATATATTTT

j_gene: TRBJ2-1
d_gene: -
abundance: -
v_gene: TRBV7-6
CDR3aa: CASSLGPSAPEQFF
CDR3nt: TGTGCCAGCAGCTTGGGGCCCAGCGCTCCTGAGCAGTTCTTC

j_gene: TRBJ2-1
d_gene: -
abundance: -
v_gene: TRBV6-5
CDR3aa: CASSYSRVGEQFF
CDR3nt: TGTGCCAGCAGTTACTCGAGGGTAGGTGAGCAGTTCTTC

j_gene: TRBJ2-2
d_gene: TRBD2
abundance: -
v_gene: TRBV29-1
CDR3aa: CSVHQREGTGELFF
CDR3nt: TGCAGCGTTCACCAGCGGGAGGGCACCGGGGAGCTGTTTTTT

j_gene: TRBJ2-3
d_gene: TRBD1
abundance: few
v_gene: TRBV27
CDR3aa: CASSLLGTGSDTQYF
CDR3nt: TGTGCCAGCAGCCTGCTCGGGACAGGGTCAGATACGCAGTATTTT

j_gene: TRBJ2-1
d_gene: -
abundance: few
v_gene: TRBV7-2
CDR3aa: CASSPRRAGNDYNEQFF
CDR3nt: TGTGCCAGCAGCCCCAGGCGGGCAGGGAATGACTACAATGAGCAGTTCTTC

j_gene: TRBJ2-3
d_gene: TRBD2
abundance: many
v_gene: TRBV28
CDR3aa: CASSPGLAGGPRITDTQYF
CDR3nt: TGTGCCAGCAGCCCAGGACTAGCGGGGGGCCCGAGGATCACAGATACGCAGTATTTT

j_gene: TRBJ1-1
d_gene: TRBD1
abundance: many
v_gene: TRBV10-3
CDR3aa: CAISPTGVNTEAFF
CDR3nt: TGTGCCATCAGTCCCACAGGGGTGAACACTGAAGCTTTCTTT

j_gene: TRBJ2-3
d_gene: -
abundance: -
v_gene: TRBV3-1
CDR3aa: CASSQDRSIDTQYF
CDR3nt: TGTGCCAGCAGCCAAGATCGTTCCATTGATACGCAGTATTTT

j_gene: TRBJ2-2
d_gene: -
abundance: -
v_gene: TRBV5-1
CDR3aa: CASSLEGSIGGELFF
CDR3nt: TGCGCCAGCAGCTTGGAAGGAAGCATTGGGGGGGAGCTGTTTTTT

j_gene: TRBJ2-5
d_gene: TRBD1
abundance: many
v_gene: TRBV12-3/TRBV12-4
CDR3aa: CASSTTGGRETQYF
CDR3nt: TGTGCCAGCAGTACTACAGGGGGCAGGGAGACCCAGTACTTC

j_gene: TRBJ2-3
d_gene: -
abundance: -
v_gene: TRBV12-3/TRBV12-4
CDR3aa: CASSLRIPYTDTQYF
CDR3nt: TGTGCCAGCAGTTTACGTATTCCATACACAGATACGCAGTATTTT

j_gene: TRBJ2-3
d_gene: -
abundance: many
v_gene: TRBV5-1
CDR3aa: CASSLVITDTQYF
CDR3nt: TGCGCCAGCAGCTTGGTTATCACAGATACGCAGTATTTT

j_gene: TRBJ2-6
d_gene: -
abundance: -
v_gene: TRBV10-3
CDR3aa: CAIRIQSNSGANVLTF
CDR3nt: TGTGCCATCAGGATACAGAGCAACTCTGGGGCCAACGTCCTGACTTTC

j_gene: TRBJ2-7
d_gene: TRBD2
abundance: few
v_gene: TRBV20-1
CDR3aa: CSAYSTSTGYEQYF
CDR3nt: TGCAGTGCTTATTCGACTAGCACTGGATACGAGCAGTACTTC

j_gene: TRBJ2-1
d_gene: TRBD1
abundance: -
v_gene: TRBV5-4
CDR3aa: CASSFIHQNRGLSYNEQFF
CDR3nt: TGTGCCAGCAGCTTCATTCATCAAAACAGGGGTCTCTCCTACAATGAGCAGTTCTTC

j_gene: TRBJ2-7
d_gene: -
abundance: few
v_gene: TRBV25-1
CDR3aa: CASSEYRGAYEQYF
CDR3nt: TGTGCCAGCAGTGAATACAGGGGGGCCTACGAGCAGTACTTC

j_gene: TRBJ2-3
d_gene: -
abundance: -
v_gene: TRBV13
CDR3aa: CASSTTDGTDTQYF
CDR3nt: TGTGCCAGCAGCACGACCGACGGCACAGATACGCAGTATTTT

j_gene: TRBJ1-1
d_gene: -
abundance: few
v_gene: TRBV11-2
CDR3aa: CASSSQGLITEAFF
CDR3nt: TGTGCCAGCAGCTCCCAGGGACTTATAACTGAAGCTTTCTTT

j_gene: TRBJ2-1
d_gene: -
abundance: few
v_gene: TRBV20-1
CDR3aa: CSARDPGLLSNEQFF
CDR3nt: TGCAGTGCTAGAGATCCGGGACTCCTTTCAAATGAGCAGTTCTTC

j_gene: TRBJ2-1
d_gene: TRBD1
abundance: -
v_gene: TRBV15
CDR3aa: CATSSRKTGGTYNEQFF
CDR3nt: TGTGCCACCAGCAGCCGAAAGACAGGGGGAACCTACAATGAGCAGTTCTTC

j_gene: TRBJ1-2
d_gene: -
abundance: few
v_gene: TRBV6-1
CDR3aa: CASSRYGTNYGYTF
CDR3nt: TGTGCCAGCAGCCGTTACGGTACGAACTATGGCTACACCTTC

j_gene: TRBJ2-1
d_gene: -
abundance: many
v_gene: TRBV5-1
CDR3aa: CASSLQIPGRITYNEQFF
CDR3nt: TGCGCCAGCAGCTTACAGATCCCGGGACGGATAACCTACAATGAGCAGTTCTTC

j_gene: TRBJ2-2
d_gene: -
abundance: -
v_gene: TRBV4-1
CDR3aa: CASSQALRGPTGELFF
CDR3nt: TGCGCCAGCAGCCAAGCTCTTAGGGGCCCCACCGGGGAGCTGTTTTTT

j_gene: TRBJ2-7
d_gene: TRBD1
abundance: few
v_gene: TRBV19
CDR3aa: CASSISITGGNYEQYF
CDR3nt: TGTGCCAGTAGTATATCGATCACAGGGGGCAACTACGAGCAGTACTTC